The 22 T cell receptor beta chains reported below all come from one sample, sequenced in a study of blood T cell repertoires in COVID-19. Data came from immunoSEQ multiplex PCR; TCRdb stores just in-frame clones and leaves some out. The table lists about 140,000 clones, about 74% of them singletons. The sample consisted of peripheral blood. These receptors all stem from a man aged 50 to 60 with acute or convalescent COVID-19.

V gene TRBV30 combines with J gene TRBJ1-4; TRBD1 matches 8 bases. The CDR3 spans 13 residues. CDR1 GTSNPN and CDR2 SVGIG come from the germline V gene (reference sequence). The V gene end was trimmed by 5 bases and the J gene end by 3 bases; junction bases not matched to a gene: 2. In DNA form, the CDR3 reads TGTGCCTGGGGACAGGGTTCTAATGAAAAACTGTTTTTT. Its translation is CAWGQGSNEKLFF.

The CDR3 DNA reads TGTGCCAGTCGACAGGGGGCGATAGGAAACACCATATATTTT. It encodes CASRQGAIGNTIYF. This sequence joins TRBV19 and TRBJ1-3; 10 positions agree with TRBD1. The germline CDR1 and CDR2 sequences are LNHDA and SQIVND (reference sequence). This CDR3 has 14 residues. The junction had 5 bases not matched to a gene; V was cut back by 8 bases and J by 4 bases.

The chain is built from TRBV30 and TRBJ2-3, with D uncertain. CDR1 GTSNPN and CDR2 SVGIG come from the germline V gene (reference sequence). Deletions cut 0 bases from V and 0 bases from J, with 7 bases between. CDR3 length: 14 residues. Here the CDR3 DNA reads TGTGCCTGGAGTGTACTAAGGAGCACAGATACGCAGTATTTT. Residues: CAWSVLRSTDTQYF.

The chain links TRBV2 to TRBJ2-7, with D possibly being TRBD1 (6 bases). The germline V gene encodes CDR1 SNHLY and CDR2 FYNNEI. V shed 6 bases and J shed 5 bases, with 17 bases lying between them. The CDR3 totals 14 residues. The CDR3 coding sequence is TGTGCCAGCAGGTTAGGGGGATCCTTCCACGAGCAGTACTTC. This translates into CASRLGGSFHEQYF.

This sequence joins TRBV6-5 and TRBJ1-1; no definite D call. The CDR3 sequence is 14 residues long. Between the trimmed V and J ends, which lost 0 bases and 5 bases, there was a span of 10 bases. The germline CDR1 and CDR2 sequences are MNHEY and SVGAGI. DNA of the CDR3: TGTGCCAGCAGTTACTCGTCCCGTCAGACTGAAGCTTTCTTT. Residues: CASSYSSRQTEAFF.

The V and J genes are TRBV28 and TRBJ2-1; 10 bases agree with TRBD1. Germline V gene lookup returns CDR1 MDHEN and CDR2 SYDVKM. Trimming cost V 8 bases and J 7 bases; bases outside gene matches: 5. The CDR3 runs 13 residues. The CDR3 loop is CASLDRGNNEQFF. CDR3 coding DNA: TGTGCCAGCCTGGACAGGGGGAATAATGAGCAGTTCTTC.

The rearrangement links TRBV5-1 to TRBJ2-3, with a tentative D call TRBD1 (5 bases). The CDR3 covers 14 residues. V was shortened by 4 bases and J by 6 bases, with 15 bases between the two germline ends. Germline loops: CDR1 SGHRS, CDR2 YFSETQ. The CDR3 nucleotides read TGCGCCAGCAGCGTGGCGACAGAAGGGGATACGCAGTATTTT. Its translation is CASSVATEGDTQYF. The full variable domain, its missing parts supplied by reference TRBV5-1 and TRBJ2-3, is KAGVTQTPRYLIKTRGQQVTLSCSPISGHRSVSWYQQTPGQGLQFLFEYFSETQRNKGNFPGRFSGRQFSNSRSEMNVSTLELGDSALYLCASSVATEGDTQYFGPGTRLTVL.

This sequence joins TRBV6-4 and TRBJ2-1, with TRBD1 matching over 8 bases. Germline CDR1 reads MRHNA; CDR2 reads SNTAGT. The CDR3 spans 15 residues. J lost 0 bases, V lost 7 bases, and 5 bases had no gene match. The CDR3 coding sequence is TGTGCCAGCACTTGGACAGGGAGCTCCTACAATGAGCAGTTCTTC. It translates to CASTWTGSSYNEQFF.

This clone came up once. This sequence joins TRBV30 and TRBJ1-4; D unresolved. The ends were cut back, 4 bases at V and 0 bases at J, with 15 bases in the middle. This CDR3 region has 16 residues. Germline V gene lookup returns CDR1 GTSNPN and CDR2 SVGIG (reference sequence). In DNA, the CDR3 is TGTGCCTGGACAGCCCCCGACGGAGCAACTAATGAAAAACTGTTTTTT. It translates to CAWTAPDGATNEKLFF.

This clone was counted a few times. The CDR3 sequence is CASSPNINSPLHF. The CDR3 DNA reads as TGTGCCAGCAGCCCCAACATAAATTCACCCCTCCACTTT. The chain links TRBV7-9 to TRBJ1-6; D unclear. Germline V CDR1 and CDR2: SEHNR, FQNEAQ (reference sequence). Trimming removed 5 bases from V and 7 bases from J, with 9 bases in between. This CDR3 contains 13 residues.

This clone was counted a single time. The chain joins TRBV5-1 to TRBJ2-1, with 13 bases matching TRBD2. The junction had 2 bases not matched to a gene; V was cut back by 5 bases and J by 6 bases. CDR1 is SGHRS, CDR2 YFSETQ, per germline. There are 14 residues in the CDR3. CDR3 nucleotide sequence: TGCGCCAGCAGACTAGCGGGGGGGCGCAATGAGCAGTTCTTC. Its translation: CASRLAGGRNEQFF.

Notes on this clone: Within the sample, other DNA sequences also encode this same CDR3. J is TRBJ1-5 and V is TRBV12-3 or TRBV12-4; no reliable D call. The CDR3 covers 13 residues. The V end lost 4 bases, the J end lost 0 bases, and 4 bases lay between the germline ends. The CDR3: CASSSSSNQPQHF. DNA of the CDR3: TGTGCCAGCAGTTCGAGTAGCAATCAGCCCCAGCATTTT.

The sample holds one count of this clone. The chain carries TRBV25-1 and TRBJ2-5, with 7 nucleotides matching TRBD1. The ends lost 3 bases at V and 3 bases at J; junction bases unmatched: 7. This CDR3 region has 15 residues. In germline, CDR1 is MGHDK, CDR2 SYGVNS. CDR3 nucleotide sequence: TGTGCCAGCAGTGACCGGGGACAGCAAAAAGAGACCCAGTACTTC. It encodes CASSDRGQQKETQYF.

V gene TRBV4-2 combines with J gene TRBJ1-2, with D maybe TRBD1 (6 bases). Trimming took 1 base from V and 6 from J, leaving 12 bases between them. The germline V gene has CDR1 LGHNA and CDR2 YNFKEQ. This CDR3 spans 14 amino acids. Here the CDR3 reads CASSQVGGRDGYTF. The CDR3 region has the DNA TGTGCCAGCAGCCAAGTGGGGGGGCGGGATGGCTACACCTTC.

A remark on this clone: One end of the junction fails to match germline, which may point to a read error. CDR3 residues: CASSQADIPQYF. CDR3 sequence (DNA): TGTGCCAGCAGCCAAGCAGACATTCCCCAATACTTC. The rearrangement links TRBV3-1 (or the pseudogene TRBV3-2) to TRBJ1-2; unclear D gene. Germline CDR1 is LGHDT and CDR2 is YNNKEL (reference sequence). This CDR3 has 12 residues.

The table lists this clone with a count of one. This CDR3 is CASSYWDRPLEQFF. Here the CDR3 DNA reads TGTGCCAGCAGTTATTGGGACAGGCCTCTTGAGCAGTTCTTC. This chain uses TRBV6-5 with TRBJ2-1; 8 nucleotides align to TRBD1. Per germline, CDR1 MNHEY and CDR2 SVGAGI. Losses at the gene ends were 3 bases for V and 9 bases for J; bases not matched to a gene: 7. The CDR3 spans 14 residues.

This rearrangement joins TRBV18 to TRBJ1-4; TRBD1 aligns across 7 bases. After removal of 1 base from V and 7 bases from J, the junction contained 6 bases not matched to a gene. The length of the CDR3 is 15 residues. CDR1 is KGHSH and CDR2 is LQKENI in the germline V gene. The CDR3 reads CASSPRQGTGEKLFF. CDR3 nucleotide sequence: TGTGCCAGCTCACCACGACAGGGCACGGGTGAAAAACTGTTTTTT. Combining the CDR3 with reference TRBV18 and TRBJ1-4 gives the whole variable domain NAGVMQNPRHLVRRRGQEARLRCSPMKGHSHVYWYRQLPEEGLKFMVYLQKENIIDESGMPKERFSAEFPKEGPSILRIQQVVRGDSAAYFCASSPRQGTGEKLFFGSGTQLSVL.

The CDR3 DNA follows: TGTGCCAGCAGTGAAGACTCGGGTTCTGACTACACCTTC. It codes for CASSEDSGSDYTF. The V call is TRBV2, the J call TRBJ1-2, with unresolved D. CDR1 and CDR2 (germline): SNHLY, FYNNEI. The CDR3 is 13 amino acids. The V end lost 1 base, the J end lost 10 bases, and 13 bases lay between the germline ends.

This clone was detected a few times. This chain links TRBV10-3 with TRBJ2-3, with TRBD2 matching over 8 bases. The CDR3 consists of 15 residues. The V gene's germline CDR1 is ENHRY and CDR2 SYGVKD. V trimming: 3 bases; J trimming: 2 bases; junction bases outside the gene matches: 4. In nucleotides, the CDR3 is TGTGCCATCAGTGAAGACGGGGGGGACACAGATACGCAGTATTTT. It specifies CAISEDGGDTDTQYF.

The rearrangement links TRBV6-5 to TRBJ1-1; D call uncertain. The CDR3 has 14 amino acids. The ends were cut back, 2 bases at V and 4 bases at J, with 11 bases in the middle. The germline V gene encodes CDR1 MNHEY and CDR2 SVGAGI. CDR3 sequence (DNA): TGTGCCAGCAGTTACCGTATCTCCCGCACTGAAGCTTTCTTT. This sequence encodes CASSYRISRTEAFF.

This chain joins TRBV14 and TRBJ2-5, with TRBD1 matching over 12 bases. Germline CDR1 is SGHDN and CDR2 is FVKESK. This CDR3 region has 16 residues. Unmatched junction bases numbered 8, after V lost 4 bases and J lost 5 bases. The CDR3 is CASSLGTGGALETQYF. CDR3 in DNA: TGTGCCAGCAGCCTAGGGACAGGGGGCGCGTTGGAGACCCAGTACTTC.

This rearrangement joins TRBV7-2 to TRBJ2-2, with TRBD2 matching 8 bases. The V gene end was trimmed by 5 bases and the J gene end by 6 bases; junction bases not matched to a gene: 5. This CDR3 is built from 14 residues. The germline V gene has CDR1 SGHTA and CDR2 FQGNSA. The CDR3 sequence: CASSPVRGAGELFF. The CDR3 DNA follows: TGTGCCAGCAGCCCGGTGCGGGGGGCCGGGGAGCTGTTTTTT.